The text below deals with one T cell receptor beta chain. Antigen: not known. The data originate from a study of cytomegalovirus exposure and HLA in healthy donors. Points from the study as a whole: Earlier results showed most TCR beta V segments being productive about 87% or about 30% of the time.

The PCR used 60 Vbeta and 13 Jbeta primers. Some clones are missing from TCRdb's copy, which holds only in-frame ones; the method was immunoSEQ multiplex PCR. The sample records 140,000 or so clones, about 75% being singletons. V dropped 4 bases and J dropped 0; count of bases not matched to a gene: 2. This CDR3 contains 14 residues. Germline V gene lookup returns CDR1 LNHDA and CDR2 SQIVND (reference sequence). V is TRBV19 and J is TRBJ1-1, with 7 positions matching TRBD1. The sequence came from a woman aged 25 to 39 in good health and CMV-seronegative. Sequenced sample: PBMCs. As DNA, the CDR3 is TGTGCCAGTAGTAAACAGGGGATGAACACTGAAGCTTTCTTT. This sequence encodes CASSKQGMNTEAFF.